Presented here are 15 T cell receptor beta chains from one specimen sequenced in a study of cytotoxic CD8 clonotypes in ibrutinib-treated CLL. Method: immunoSEQ multiplex PCR; TCRdb's copy keeps in-frame clones and lacks some. In the table there are approximately 48,000 clones, 53% of which are singletons. The sequenced sample was PBMCs, obtained after 12 months of ibrutinib treatment. The receptors were sampled from a human donor with chronic lymphocytic leukemia.

This clone was picked up many times. The rearrangement uses TRBV28 and TRBJ1-5; the D is unclear. Germline V gene lookup returns CDR1 MDHEN and CDR2 SYDVKM. CDR3 length equals 13 residues. Trimming took off 6 bases at V and 3 bases at J, with 9 bases between the two ends. This chain's CDR3 is CASSHVYNQPQHF. For the CDR3, the DNA is TGTGCCAGCAGCCACGTATACAATCAGCCCCAGCATTTT.

This clone was seen ten or more times. The gene calls are TRBV11-3 and TRBJ1-2; D gene ambiguous. CDR1 SGHNT and CDR2 YENEEA come from the germline V gene. Trimming took off 4 bases at V and 8 bases at J, with 11 bases between the two ends. The CDR3 totals 12 residues. The CDR3 DNA is TGTGCCAGCAGCTCAGACGGTATCGGCTACACCTTC. Residues: CASSSDGIGYTF.

This chain uses TRBV29-1 with TRBJ2-1; 9 nucleotides line up with TRBD1. The J segment lost 5 bases and the V segment lost 7 bases, leaving 6 bases of the junction unmatched. There are 13 residues in the CDR3. Germline V gene lookup returns CDR1 SQVTM and CDR2 ANQGSEA. The chain's CDR3 is CSAGQGGNNEQFF. The CDR3 DNA reads as TGCAGCGCGGGACAGGGAGGGAACAATGAGCAGTTCTTC.

The chain carries TRBV6-1 and TRBJ2-3; 8 nucleotides agree with TRBD1. Germline lookup yields CDR1 MNHNS and CDR2 SASEGT. This CDR3 is built from 15 residues. J gave up 2 bases and V 4 bases, and 5 bases lay outside the gene matches. CDR3 protein: CASSGDRGHTDTQYF. DNA for the CDR3: TGTGCCAGCAGTGGTGACAGGGGTCACACAGATACGCAGTATTTT.

The CDR3 loop reads CASSQPGTRNTEAFF. CDR3 sequence (DNA): TGCGCCAGCAGCCAACCCGGGACACGGAACACTGAAGCTTTCTTT. The chain carries TRBV4-1 and TRBJ1-1; possible D gene TRBD1, 6 bases. The CDR3 sequence is 15 residues long. The germline gives CDR1 MGHRA, CDR2 YSYEKL. The V end lost 2 bases, the J end lost 1 base, and 11 bases lay between the germline ends.

The chain couples TRBV9 to TRBJ2-1, with D perhaps TRBD2 (5 bases). The CDR3 has 15 residues. Germline loops: CDR1 SGDLS, CDR2 YYNGEE. The V and J ends lost 3 bases and 3 bases respectively, with 13 bases between them. The CDR3 sequence is CASSASVAGYNEQFF. The CDR3 DNA follows: TGTGCCAGCAGCGCGTCCGTGGCGGGCTACAATGAGCAGTTCTTC.

The chain recombines TRBV5-6 with TRBJ1-1; D not certain. The germline V gene encodes CDR1 SGHDT and CDR2 YYEEEE. This CDR3 spans 14 amino acids. Trimming pared 1 base from V and 7 bases from J, leaving 14 bases between. CDR3 DNA: TGTGCCAGCAGCTTGATCTGGGATCAGGTTGAAGCTTTCTTT. Its translation is CASSLIWDQVEAFF.

The gene calls are TRBV28 and TRBJ2-7; a weak D match, TRBD1 (5 bases). The CDR3 is 15 amino acids. V was shortened by 7 bases and J by 0 bases, with 16 bases between the two germline ends. CDR1 and CDR2 from the germline V gene are MDHEN and SYDVKM. CDR3 DNA sequence: TGTGCCAGCACTGAACCAAGGGGTAGCTCCTACGAGCAGTACTTC. Its protein product is CASTEPRGSSYEQYF.

This clone is a singleton in its sample. This sequence joins TRBV6-1 and TRBJ2-1, with 10 bases fitting TRBD2. Germline V CDR1 and CDR2: MNHNS, SASEGT. V shed 3 bases and J 7 bases; nucleotides not matched to a gene: 6. This CDR3 has 15 residues. The CDR3 DNA sequence: TGTGCCAGCAGTGAGATCACTAGCGGGACTAATGAGCAGTTCTTC. Protein: CASSEITSGTNEQFF.

V gene TRBV30 combines with J gene TRBJ1-2; D unresolved. CDR1 and CDR2 (germline): GTSNPN, SVGIG (reference sequence). The CDR3 contains 13 residues. V was shortened by 2 bases and J by 4 bases, with 11 bases between the two germline ends. The CDR3 region is CAWSIRNLYGYTF. The CDR3 bases are TGTGCCTGGAGTATCAGGAACCTCTATGGCTACACCTTC.

CDR3 protein: CASSFTGGTEAFF. The CDR3 DNA is TGTGCCAGCAGCTTCACTGGAGGTACTGAAGCTTTCTTT. The chain recombines TRBV7-3 with TRBJ1-1; D is unresolved. The CDR3 has 13 residues. Trimming removed 3 bases at V and 5 bases at J, with 10 bases between. The V gene's germline CDR1 is SGHTA and CDR2 FQGTGA.

V gene TRBV11-3 combines with J gene TRBJ1-1, with D perhaps matching TRBD1 (5 bases). The CDR3 contains 13 residues. Trimming cost V 8 bases and J 4 bases, with 14 bases left between them. Germline V gene lookup returns CDR1 SGHNT and CDR2 YENEEA. CDR3 in amino acids: CASSGNGGTEAFF. The DNA of the CDR3 is TGTGCCAGCTCGGGGAACGGGGGCACTGAAGCTTTCTTT.

This chain joins TRBV28 and TRBJ1-3, with 9 bases lining up with TRBD1. Germline V gene lookup returns CDR1 MDHEN and CDR2 SYDVKM. Unmatched junction bases numbered 7, after V lost 4 bases and J lost 0 bases. The CDR3 extends over 17 amino acids. The CDR3 protein is CASSSTGGRVSGNTIYF. DNA of the CDR3: TGTGCCAGCAGTTCTACAGGGGGCAGGGTCTCTGGAAACACCATATATTTT.

The chain joins TRBV9 to TRBJ1-4; D is possibly TRBD1 (6 bases). The germline CDR1 and CDR2 sequences are SGDLS and YYNGEE. The CDR3 length is 17 residues. Trimming took 0 bases from V and 4 from J, leaving 16 bases between them. CDR3 region: CASSVGDGGSLNEKLFF. CDR3 nucleotide sequence: TGTGCCAGCAGCGTAGGAGACGGGGGCTCCCTTAATGAAAAACTGTTTTTT.

This rearrangement joins TRBV2 to TRBJ1-2; no clear D gene. The CDR3 is 10 amino acids. Trimming took 6 bases from V and 8 from J, leaving 7 bases between them. Germline assignment: CDR1 SNHLY and CDR2 FYNNEI. The CDR3 reads CASSSRGYTF. In nucleotides, the CDR3 is TGTGCCAGCAGCAGTAGGGGCTACACCTTC.